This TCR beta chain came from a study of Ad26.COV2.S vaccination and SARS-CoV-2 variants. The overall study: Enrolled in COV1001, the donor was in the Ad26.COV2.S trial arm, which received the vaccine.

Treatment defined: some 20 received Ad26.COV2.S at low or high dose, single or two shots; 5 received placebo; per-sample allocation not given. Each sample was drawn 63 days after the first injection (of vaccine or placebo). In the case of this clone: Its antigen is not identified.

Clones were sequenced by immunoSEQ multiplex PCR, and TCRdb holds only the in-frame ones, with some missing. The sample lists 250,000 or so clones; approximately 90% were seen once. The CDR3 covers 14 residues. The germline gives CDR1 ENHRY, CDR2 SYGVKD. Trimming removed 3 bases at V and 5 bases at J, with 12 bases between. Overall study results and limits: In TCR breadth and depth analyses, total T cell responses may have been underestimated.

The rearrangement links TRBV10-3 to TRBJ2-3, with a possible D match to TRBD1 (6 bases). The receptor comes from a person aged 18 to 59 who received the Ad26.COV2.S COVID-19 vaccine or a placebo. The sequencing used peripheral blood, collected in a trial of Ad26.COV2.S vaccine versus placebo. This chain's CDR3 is CAISDGQGQDTQYF. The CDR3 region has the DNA TGTGCCATCAGTGATGGTCAGGGGCAAGATACGCAGTATTTT.